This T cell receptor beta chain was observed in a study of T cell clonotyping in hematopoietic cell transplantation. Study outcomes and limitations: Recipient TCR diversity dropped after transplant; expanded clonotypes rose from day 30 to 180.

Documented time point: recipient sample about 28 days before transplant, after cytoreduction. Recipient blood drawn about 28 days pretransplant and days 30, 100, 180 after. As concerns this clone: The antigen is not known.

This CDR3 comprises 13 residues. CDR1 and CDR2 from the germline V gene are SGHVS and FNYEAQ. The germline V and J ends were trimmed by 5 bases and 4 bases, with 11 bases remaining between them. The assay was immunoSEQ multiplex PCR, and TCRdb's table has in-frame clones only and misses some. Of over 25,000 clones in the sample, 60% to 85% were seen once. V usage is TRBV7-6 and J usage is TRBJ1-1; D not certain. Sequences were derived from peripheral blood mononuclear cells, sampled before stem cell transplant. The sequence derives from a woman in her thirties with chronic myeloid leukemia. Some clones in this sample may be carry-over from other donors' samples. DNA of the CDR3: TGTGCCAGCAGCCGGATGGAGGGCACTGAAGCTTTCTTT. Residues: CASSRMEGTEAFF. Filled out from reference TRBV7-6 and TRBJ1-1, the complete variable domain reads GAGVSQSPRYKVTKRGQDVALRCDPISGHVSLYWYRQALGQGPEFLTYFNYEAQQDKSGLPNDRFSAERPEGSISTLTIQRTEQRDSAMYRCASSRMEGTEAFFGQGTRLTVV.